This T cell receptor beta chain was obtained from a study of molecular identifiers for immune sequencing clone quantification. General observations from the study: Jurkat TCR RNA that was spiked in from one cell was reportedly detectable among 950,000 to 1,000,000 naive cells. Clones exceeding 20 RNA copies carried over 98% of effector molecules but under 1% of naive-cell molecules.

TCRdb ran MiXCR on the PCR reads and lists one entry per CDR3 protein. The sample yields over 70,000 distinct CDR3 sequences, around 25% seen once. V lost 2 bases and J lost 9, with 17 bases in between. This CDR3 is 15 amino acids long. About this clonotype: Its antigen remains unidentified.

The receptor's source is a human donor in good health. Some libraries in this study had Jurkat cell RNA spiked in. The chain is built from TRBV12-3 or TRBV12-4 and TRBJ1-5; D uncertain. The sample was naive CD8+ T cells from blood, with Jurkat cell RNA spiked in. Subset defined: FACS-sorted CD8+CD4-CCR7+CD45RA+ naive T cells. CDR3 in DNA: TGTGCCAGCAGTTTACCCGGAACAGTAGATCGGCCCCAGCATTTT. It specifies CASSLPGTVDRPQHF.